These 29 T cell receptor beta chains originate from one sample sequenced in a study of T cells in Graves' hyperthyroidism and ophthalmopathy. Authors of the study amplified TCR beta CDR3 regions from RNA transcripts. When the TCR CDR3 underwent first-round RT-PCR, the HTBI primer set was used. TCRdb reanalysed the multiplex PCR reads using MiXCR and keeps one entry per CDR3 protein. The table shows approximately 210,000 distinct CDR3 sequences, with 17% occurring only once. Source material: blood. Receptors originate from a man aged 50 or older with Graves' hyperthyroidism.

The chain is built from TRBV4-1 and TRBJ1-2, with TRBD1 matching over 10 bases. The CDR3 consists of 15 residues. Looked up from germline, CDR1 is MGHRA and CDR2 is YSYEKL. Trimming cost V 0 bases and J 8 bases; bases outside gene matches: 6. The CDR3 DNA reads as TGCGCCAGCAGCCAAGATCGGGGGACAGGGGTCGGCTACACCTTC. Translated: CASSQDRGTGVGYTF.

The chain joins TRBV30 to TRBJ2-5, with a possible D match to TRBD2 (6 bases). In germline, CDR1 is GTSNPN, CDR2 SVGIG (reference sequence). The V gene lost 6 bases and the J gene lost 5 bases, with 16 bases spanning the gap. The CDR3 extends over 13 amino acids. In DNA, the CDR3 is TGTGCCTGTGCTGATCCTGGGGGGGAGACCCAGTACTTC. It specifies CACADPGGETQYF.

The sample holds many counts of this clonotype. V usage is TRBV28 and J usage is TRBJ1-2; D unclear. V lost 5 bases, J lost 8 bases, and 12 bases lay in between. From germline, CDR1 is MDHEN and CDR2 SYDVKM. This CDR3 has 12 amino acids. CDR3 in amino acids: CASSQGLHGYTF. CDR3 bases: TGTGCCAGCAGTCAAGGGCTTCACGGCTACACCTTC.

This clonotype appeared many times. CDR3 sequence reads: CASSPLTSAGTQYF. The CDR3 nucleotides read TGTGCCAGCAGTCCACTGACTAGCGCCGGGACCCAGTACTTC. This chain links TRBV12-3 or TRBV12-4 with TRBJ2-5; the match to TRBD2 covers 8 bases. This CDR3 region has 14 residues. J was trimmed by 7 bases and V by 5 bases; bases with no gene match: 9.

At least ten counts were recorded for this clonotype. This chain links TRBV30 with TRBJ1-5, with a tentative D call TRBD1 (5 bases). Looked up from germline, CDR1 is GTSNPN and CDR2 is SVGIG (reference sequence). The CDR3 contains 14 residues. The germline V and J ends were trimmed by 2 bases and 1 base, with 9 bases remaining between them. In DNA form, the CDR3 reads TGTGCCTGGAGTTTGCAGGGAAGCAATCAGCCCCAGCATTTT. Amino acids: CAWSLQGSNQPQHF.

This clonotype was seen a handful of times. The chain has TRBV6-1 and TRBJ2-1, with unresolved D. V dropped 1 base and J dropped 6 bases, with 7 bases sitting between them. Germline-derived CDR1 and CDR2 are MNHNS and SASEGT. The CDR3 runs to 13 residues. The CDR3 spells CASSEGFPNEQFF. In nucleotides, the CDR3 is TGTGCCAGCAGTGAAGGATTTCCCAATGAGCAGTTCTTC.

The chain employs TRBV5-1 and TRBJ2-2; the D gene is possibly TRBD1 (5 bases). Germline-derived CDR1 and CDR2 are SGHRS and YFSETQ. This CDR3 spans 15 amino acids. V was cut by 0 bases and J by 5 bases, with 11 bases left in between. The CDR3, as DNA: TGCGCCAGCAGCTTGGTAACAGGTCGAACCGGGGAGCTGTTTTTT. This translates into CASSLVTGRTGELFF.

The chain is built from TRBV12-5 and TRBJ2-5, with D unclear. The germline CDR1 and CDR2 sequences are LGHNT and FRNRAP. Trimming removed 6 bases from V and 0 bases from J, with 8 bases in between. This CDR3 contains 13 residues. In DNA, the CDR3 is TGTGCTAGTGGCCGGGTCCACCAAGAGACCCAGTACTTC. Its protein is CASGRVHQETQYF.

This clonotype was recorded once. The J gene is TRBJ2-1, the V gene TRBV10-1, with 12 nucleotides matching TRBD2. The CDR3 is 17 residues long. Germline CDR1 is WNHNN and CDR2 is SYGVQD (reference sequence). The V segment lost 2 bases and the J segment 5 bases; nucleotides outside the gene matches: 7. This CDR3 reads CASSESFLAGGDNEQFF. CDR3 in DNA: TGCGCCAGCAGTGAGAGCTTCCTAGCGGGAGGGGACAATGAGCAGTTCTTC.

As concerns this clonotype: In this CDR3 the conserved last residue, phenylalanine or tryptophan, is missing, so a read error is likely. This sequence joins TRBV9 and TRBJ1-1, with 8 positions matching TRBD1. V trimming: 4 bases; J trimming: 4 bases; junction bases outside the gene matches: 6. CDR1 is SGDLS and CDR2 is YYNGEE in the germline V gene. The CDR3 runs to 14 residues. The CDR3, as DNA: TGTGCCAGCAGCATCGGGACAGGCACCACTGAAGCTTTCTCT. It encodes CASSIGTGTTEAFS.

This clonotype showed up just a few times. One junction end disagrees with the germline gene, perhaps due to a read error. The V gene is TRBV11-1, the J gene TRBJ2-7; 9 bases match TRBD2. CDR1 and CDR2 (germline): SGHAT, FQDESV (reference sequence). The CDR3 is 16 amino acids. The CDR3 reads CASSHPTAGGLREQYF. CDR3 DNA: TGCGCCAGCAGCCACCCAACCGCGGGGGGGCTTAGAGAGCAGTACTTC.

This clonotype was detected ten times or more. The V call is TRBV28, the J call TRBJ1-5, with 8 bases lining up with TRBD1. The CDR3 loop spans 16 amino acids. Losses at the gene ends were 3 bases for V and 0 bases for J; bases not matched to a gene: 4. CDR1 MDHEN and CDR2 SYDVKM come from the germline V gene. The CDR3 region has the DNA TGTGCCAGCAGTTTCACAGGGGGTAATAGCAATCAGCCCCAGCATTTT. It encodes CASSFTGGNSNQPQHF.

This clonotype occurred many times. CDR3 region: CSAKLAGSYEQYF. The CDR3 nucleotides read TGCAGTGCTAAGCTAGCGGGGTCCTACGAGCAGTACTTC. The J gene is TRBJ2-7, the V gene TRBV20-1; 9 bases match TRBD2. The CDR3 is made up of 13 amino acids. V was clipped by 4 bases and J by 1 base; unmatched bases: 2. Germline assignment: CDR1 DFQATT and CDR2 SNEGSKA (reference sequence).

This clonotype was seen repeatedly, ten times or more. The V call is TRBV7-9, the J call TRBJ2-7; 10 nucleotides match TRBD1. J gave up 2 bases and V 5 bases, and 6 bases lay outside the gene matches. The CDR3 sequence is 15 residues long. Germline CDR1 is SEHNR and CDR2 is FQNEAQ (reference sequence). In DNA, the CDR3 is TGTGCCAGCAGCCCAGCCGGGACAGGGGCCTACGAGCAGTACTTC. Protein sequence: CASSPAGTGAYEQYF.

V usage is TRBV6-2 or TRBV6-3 and J usage is TRBJ2-1; D gene ambiguous. CDR1 and CDR2 from the germline V gene are MNHEY and SVGEGT. The CDR3 is 17 residues long. Between the trimmed V and J ends, which lost 5 bases and 4 bases, there was a span of 21 bases. Here the CDR3 reads CASSTTQVAMGYNEQFF. CDR3 DNA sequence: TGTGCCAGCAGTACTACCCAGGTAGCAATGGGTTACAATGAGCAGTTCTTC.

The table lists this clonotype with many counts. The V gene is TRBV3-1, the J gene TRBJ2-7; 12 bases match TRBD1. The germline gives CDR1 LGHDT, CDR2 YNNKEL (reference sequence). The CDR3 contains 17 residues. V shed 3 bases, J shed 7 bases, and the junction held 13 bases outside the gene matches. The CDR3 sequence is CASSQTLPGQGAGEQYF. CDR3 sequence (DNA): TGTGCCAGCAGCCAGACTCTCCCGGGACAGGGGGCGGGTGAGCAGTACTTC.

With respect to this clonotype: The junction does not match germline at one end; this may be a read error. The chain uses TRBV7-2 and TRBJ2-5; unclear D gene. The length of the CDR3 is 13 residues. CDR1 is SGHTA, CDR2 FQGNSA, per germline. DNA of the CDR3: TGTGCCAGCAGCTCAGAGTTGCAAGCGACCCAGTACTTC. Protein: CASSSELQATQYF.

The chain carries TRBV6-9 and TRBJ2-7, with TRBD2 matching over 11 bases. The length of the CDR3 is 14 residues. The V segment lost 7 bases and the J segment 6 bases; nucleotides outside the gene matches: 8. Looked up from germline, CDR1 is MNHGY and CDR2 is SVAAGI. The CDR3 loop reads CASIISGREGEQYF. DNA for the CDR3: TGTGCCAGCATTATTAGCGGGAGGGAAGGCGAGCAGTACTTC.

This clonotype was detected many times. In DNA form, the CDR3 reads TGTGCCAGCAGGTGGCAAAACACTGAAGCTTTCTTT. Amino acids: CASRWQNTEAFF. The J gene is TRBJ1-1, the V gene TRBV12-3 or TRBV12-4; D gene uncertain. There are 12 residues in the CDR3. Trimming shortened V by 6 bases and J by 2 bases, and 7 bases separated the two germline ends.

This clonotype was observed many times. The chain employs TRBV30 and TRBJ2-2, with a weak D call TRBD1 (6 bases). Germline V lookup: CDR1 GTSNPN, CDR2 SVGIG (reference sequence). Trimming cost V 3 bases and J 7 bases, with 15 bases left between them. The CDR3 runs 14 residues. The CDR3 bases are TGTGCCTGGAGAGACGGGACATCCCTCGGGGAGCTGTTTTTT. Protein product: CAWRDGTSLGELFF.

V and J are TRBV4-1 and TRBJ2-1; 7 bases are a match to TRBD1. The V gene's germline CDR1 is MGHRA and CDR2 YSYEKL. The CDR3 contains 17 residues. With 1 base clipped from V and 6 bases from J, the junction kept 12 bases outside the gene matches. The CDR3 region is CASSQGLRQGPFNEQFF. The CDR3 DNA reads TGCGCCAGCAGCCAAGGTCTACGACAGGGACCGTTCAATGAGCAGTTCTTC.

This clonotype was counted at least ten times. The chain combines TRBV20-1 with TRBJ2-7, with D possibly called TRBD1 or TRBD2 (5 bases each). V was cut by 7 bases and J by 5 bases, with 15 bases left in between. The CDR3 is 12 residues long. Germline V gene sequence: CDR1 DFQATT, CDR2 SNEGSKA (reference sequence). The CDR3 DNA is TGCAGTGTATCCGGGGACGCCAACGAGCAGTACTTC. This sequence encodes CSVSGDANEQYF.

This clonotype has a handful of counts. The chain couples TRBV27 to TRBJ2-5; 8 bases line up with TRBD2. The CDR3 has 14 amino acids. V was clipped by 5 bases and J by 7 bases; unmatched bases: 9. Germline V gives CDR1 MNHEY, CDR2 SMNVEV (reference sequence). The CDR3 DNA follows: TGTGCCAGCAGTCCGGGACTAGGGGTGGGGACCCAGTACTTC. Amino acid sequence: CASSPGLGVGTQYF.

This clonotype was observed at least ten times. CDR3 nucleotide sequence: TGTGCCACAACAGGGATGGGGGACACCATATATTTT. It translates to CATTGMGDTIYF. The J gene is TRBJ1-3, the V gene TRBV28; a weak D match, TRBD1 (6 bases). Germline V gene data show CDR1 as MDHEN and CDR2 as SYDVKM. The CDR3 is 12 amino acids. V was clipped by 10 bases and J by 8 bases, with 15 bases between them.

This clonotype occurred many times. This chain uses TRBV5-1 with TRBJ2-3; 8 nucleotides match TRBD1. Unmatched junction bases numbered 5, after V lost 4 bases and J lost 4 bases. The length of the CDR3 is 14 residues. Per germline, CDR1 SGHRS and CDR2 YFSETQ. CDR3 in amino acids: CASSRGTGADTQYF. The CDR3 coding sequence is TGCGCCAGCAGCCGGGGGACAGGCGCAGATACGCAGTATTTT. Based on the CDR3 plus reference TRBV5-1 and TRBJ2-3, the full variable domain is KAGVTQTPRYLIKTRGQQVTLSCSPISGHRSVSWYQQTPGQGLQFLFEYFSETQRNKGNFPGRFSGRQFSNSRSEMNVSTLELGDSALYLCASSRGTGADTQYFGPGTRLTVL.

Points on this clonotype: This may be a read error, as it is one base from a much larger clone. The chain uses TRBV7-2 and TRBJ2-6; 7 nucleotides match TRBD2. Germline CDR1 is SGHTA and CDR2 is FQGNSA. The CDR3 extends over 17 amino acids. The CDR3 spells CAGSRGVVNSGANVLTF. For the CDR3, the DNA is TGTGCCGGCAGCCGGGGGGTGGTTAACTCTGGGGCCAACGTCCTGACTTTC.

This clonotype was recorded many times. The gene calls are TRBV7-9 and TRBJ2-4, with D tentatively TRBD1 (5 bases). The germline V gene has CDR1 SEHNR and CDR2 FQNEAQ (reference sequence). CDR3 size: 13 residues. The V end lost 0 bases, the J end lost 5 bases, and 5 bases lay between the germline ends. Written as DNA, the CDR3 is TGTGCCAGCAGCTTAGCAGGGGAAAACATTCAGTACTTC. Its translation is CASSLAGENIQYF.

This clonotype was recorded at least ten times. The chain carries TRBV2 and TRBJ2-7; 12 positions agree with TRBD2. Losses at the gene ends were 7 bases for V and 5 bases for J; bases not matched to a gene: 3. CDR1 is SNHLY and CDR2 is FYNNEI in the germline V gene. This CDR3 contains 13 residues. The CDR3: CASTRLAGDEQYF. The CDR3 nucleotides are TGTGCCAGCACACGACTAGCGGGAGACGAGCAGTACTTC.

This clonotype was observed a few times. The chain has TRBV7-2 and TRBJ2-5, with D perhaps TRBD1 (6 bases). This CDR3 has 15 amino acids. Germline V CDR1 and CDR2: SGHTA, FQGNSA. The V end lost 5 bases, the J end lost 5 bases, and 18 bases lay between the germline ends. The CDR3 is CASSPRDILPETQYF. CDR3 nucleotides: TGTGCCAGCAGCCCCCGGGACATCCTCCCCGAGACCCAGTACTTC.